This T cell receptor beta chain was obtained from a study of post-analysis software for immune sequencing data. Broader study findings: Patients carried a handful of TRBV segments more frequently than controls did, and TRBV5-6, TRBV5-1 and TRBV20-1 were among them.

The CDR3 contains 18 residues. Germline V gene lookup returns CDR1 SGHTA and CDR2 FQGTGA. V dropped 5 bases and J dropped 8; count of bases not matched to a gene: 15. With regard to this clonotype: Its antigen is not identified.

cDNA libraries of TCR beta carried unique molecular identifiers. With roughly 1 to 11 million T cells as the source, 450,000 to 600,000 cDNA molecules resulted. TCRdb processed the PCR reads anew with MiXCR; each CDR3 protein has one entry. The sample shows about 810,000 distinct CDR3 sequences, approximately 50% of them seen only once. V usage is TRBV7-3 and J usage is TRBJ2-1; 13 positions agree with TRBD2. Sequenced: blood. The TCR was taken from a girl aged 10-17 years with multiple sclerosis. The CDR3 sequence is CASSISARTSGGGDEQFF. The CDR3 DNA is TGTGCCAGCAGCATTTCAGCCCGAACTAGCGGGGGGGGCGATGAGCAGTTCTTC. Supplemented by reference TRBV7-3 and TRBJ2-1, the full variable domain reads GAGVSQTPSNKVTEKGKYVELRCDPISGHTALYWYRQSLGQGPEFLIYFQGTGAADDSGLPNDRFFAVRPEGSVSTLKIQRTERGDSAVYLCASSISARTSGGGDEQFFGPGTRLTVL.